This T cell receptor (beta chain) was recovered during a study of molecular identifiers for immune sequencing clone quantification. The wider study: Naive CD8 cell RNA, from 20,000 or 100,000 cells, was split five ways in replicates, with four sequenced.

Details on this clonotype: A much larger clone lies one base from this, so it may be a read error.

This CDR3 spans 14 amino acids. Bulk TCR libraries were made with methods that had been previously described and with listed TCR primers. One entry per CDR3 protein, called by TCRdb with MiXCR from the PCR reads. This table has 300,000 to 400,000 distinct CDR3 sequences, 20% to 25% appearing once. Material for sequencing was naive CD8+ T cells from blood, with Jurkat cell RNA spiked in. Subset meaning: FACS-sorted CD8+CD4-CCR7+CD45RA+ naive T cells. This TCR derives from a human donor in good health. Some libraries in this study had Jurkat cell RNA spiked in. The chain joins TRBV12-3 or TRBV12-4 to TRBJ1-2; TRBD1 aligns across 8 bases. DNA of the CDR3: TGTGCCAGCAACCCGACAGGGGTAGCCTATGGCCACACCTTC. As protein: CASNPTGVAYGHTF.